This record concerns one T cell receptor (beta chain) sequence. This sample stems from a study of shared clonotypes between healthy human individuals. The junction had 10 bases not matched to a gene; V was cut back by 2 bases and J by 7 bases. The germline gives CDR1 SGHTA, CDR2 FQGNSA. This CDR3 has 15 amino acids. Only in-frame clones appear in the TCRdb table, and some are missing; sequencing was by immunoSEQ multiplex PCR. The sample yields over a million clones, roughly 97% seen once. The specimen was naive CD4+ T cells sorted from blood. Subset given: CD45RA+ positively selected. The chain recombines TRBV7-2 with TRBJ2-5, with 7 bases matching TRBD2. The TCR sequence derives from a man younger than 40 in good health. CDR3 nucleotide sequence: TGTGCCAGCAGCTTACTCGAGACTAGCCCAGGGACCCAGTACTTC. Residues: CASSLLETSPGTQYF. Full variable domain (rest looked up from reference TRBV7-2 and TRBJ2-5): GAGVSQSPSNKVTEKGKDVELRCDPISGHTALYWYRQSLGQGLEFLIYFQGNSAPDKSGLPSDRFSAERTGGSVSTLTIQRTQQEDSAVYLCASSLLETSPGTQYFGPGTRLLVL.